The rows below give T cell receptor beta chains drawn from one sample of a study of cytomegalovirus exposure and HLA in healthy donors. The protocol was immunoSEQ multiplex PCR, while the TCRdb copy is restricted to in-frame clones and leaves out a portion. The sample contains some 130,000 clones, approximately 80% of which appear only once. Material: PBMCs. The receptor set was obtained from a woman under 30 in good health and CMV-seronegative. CDR3s include the opening cysteine and the closing phenylalanine or tryptophan. A D gene is named only where the DNA matches it firmly. Clone size is not always given. Where it is, it says once, few, many or a class for expanded clones.

V: TRBV30; D: NA; J: TRBJ1-2; size: NA; DNA: TGTGCCTGGGCCCGGGTCGGTTCCTATGGCTACACCTTC; CDR3: CAWARVGSYGYTF
V: TRBV5-1; D: NA; J: TRBJ1-1; size: NA; DNA: TGCGCCAGCAGCTTGGATAAAACAGAGTACACTGAAGCTTTCTTT; CDR3: CASSLDKTEYTEAFF
V: TRBV6-1; D: NA; J: TRBJ1-2; size: NA; DNA: TGTGTCGCGGGCGGGGGCCGTAACTATGGCTACACCTTC; CDR3: CVAGGGRNYGYTF
V: TRBV5-1; D: TRBD1; J: TRBJ1-1; size: NA; DNA: TGCGCCAGCAGCCTACCGGGACAGGGGAACACTGAAGCTTTCTTT; CDR3: CASSLPGQGNTEAFF
V: TRBV2; D: TRBD1; J: TRBJ1-2; size: NA; DNA: TGTGCCAGCAGTGAAGACCCGGGACAGTCTCTGAATGGCTACACCTTC; CDR3: CASSEDPGQSLNGYTF
V: TRBV9; D: TRBD2; J: TRBJ2-2; size: NA; DNA: TGTGCCAGCAGCCCAGAGAAAACTAGCGGGAGGACATACGGGGAGCTGTTTTTT; CDR3: CASSPEKTSGRTYGELFF
V: TRBV6-1; D: TRBD1; J: TRBJ2-7; size: once; DNA: TGTGCCAGCAGTGCCGACAGGGACGAGCAGTACTTC; CDR3: CASSADRDEQYF
V: TRBV19; D: TRBD2; J: TRBJ2-7; size: NA; DNA: TGTGCCAGTAGTACCTTAGCGGGAGGGCCGCGGGAGCAGTACTTC; CDR3: CASSTLAGGPREQYF
V: TRBV30; D: TRBD2; J: TRBJ2-3; size: NA; DNA: TGTGCCTGGAGTTTGGTACGGACTAGCGGGAGGGCCAACCCGTTCCTTTTT; CDR3: CAWSLVRTSGRANPFLF
V: TRBV29-1; D: NA; J: TRBJ1-2; size: NA; DNA: TGCAGCGTTGTCTCAGGGGATCATGGCTACACCTTC; CDR3: CSVVSGDHGYTF
V: TRBV5-4; D: TRBD2; J: TRBJ2-5; size: NA; DNA: TGTGCCAGCAGCGCCGGACTAGCGGAGACCCAGTACTTC; CDR3: CASSAGLAETQYF
V: TRBV5-1; D: NA; J: TRBJ1-3; size: NA; DNA: TGCGCCAGCAGCTTGCAGGGTCCTGGAAACACCATATATTTT; CDR3: CASSLQGPGNTIYF
V: TRBV6-1; D: TRBD1; J: TRBJ1-2; size: NA; DNA: TGTGCCAGCAGTGCTTCATCCGGGACAGGGAACTATGGCTACACCTTC; CDR3: CASSASSGTGNYGYTF
V: TRBV29-1; D: NA; J: TRBJ2-2; size: NA; DNA: TGCAGCGGCCAACCTAGCGCACCGACCGGGGAGCTGTTTTTT; CDR3: CSGQPSAPTGELFF
V: TRBV19; D: NA; J: TRBJ1-5; size: NA; DNA: TGTGCCAGTAGTATCAGCCTAGCGGTTCAGCCCCAGCATTTT; CDR3: CASSISLAVQPQHF
V: TRBV7-2; D: TRBD2; J: TRBJ2-5; size: NA; DNA: TGTGCCAGCAGCCTGGGACTAGCGGGAGGCCCCTACCAAGAGACCCAGTACTTC; CDR3: CASSLGLAGGPYQETQYF
V: TRBV10-3; D: TRBD2; J: TRBJ2-7; size: NA; DNA: TGTGCCACCCAAAGCCGATTGGGACTAGCGGGAAGGTACGAGCAGTACTTC; CDR3: CATQSRLGLAGRYEQYF
V: TRBV30; D: NA; J: TRBJ1-5; size: NA; DNA: TGTGCCTGGAGTGGAGATAGCAATCAGCCCCAGCATTTT; CDR3: CAWSGDSNQPQHF
V: TRBV29-1; D: TRBD2; J: TRBJ2-1; size: NA; DNA: TGCAGCGGGAGACTAGCGGCGTACAATGAGCAGTTCTTC; CDR3: CSGRLAAYNEQFF
V: TRBV13; D: TRBD1; J: TRBJ2-5; size: NA; DNA: TGTGCCAGCAGCCATAACCGAGACAGGGGCGCCTACCAAGAGACCCAGTACTTC; CDR3: CASSHNRDRGAYQETQYF
V: TRBV9; D: NA; J: TRBJ1-4; size: few; DNA: TGTGCCAGCAGCGTACCCGGAGATGAAAAACTGTTTTTT; CDR3: CASSVPGDEKLFF
V: TRBV27; D: NA; J: TRBJ2-5; size: NA; DNA: TGTGCCAGCAGTTTCGATCTTCGGGAGACCCAGTACTTC; CDR3: CASSFDLRETQYF
V: TRBV30; D: TRBD1; J: TRBJ2-7; size: NA; DNA: TGTGCCTGGGGTCCCGGGACAGGCCCCGAGCAGTACTTC; CDR3: CAWGPGTGPEQYF
V: TRBV5-4; D: NA; J: TRBJ2-6; size: once; DNA: TGTGCCAGCAGCCGACAGGCCACACACTCTGGGGCCAACGTCCTGACTTTC; CDR3: CASSRQATHSGANVLTF
V: TRBV7-8; D: NA; J: TRBJ2-7; size: NA; DNA: TGTGCCAGCAGCTCTCTATCCGAGCAGTACTTC; CDR3: CASSSLSEQYF
V: TRBV25-1; D: NA; J: TRBJ1-2; size: NA; DNA: TGTGCCAGCATGGCTCCTGGAGGACCCAATGGCTACACCTTC; CDR3: CASMAPGGPNGYTF
V: TRBV15; D: TRBD2; J: TRBJ2-5; size: NA; DNA: TGTGCCACCAGCGGATCCGGGACTACCCAAGAGACCCAGTACTTC; CDR3: CATSGSGTTQETQYF
V: TRBV10-1; D: NA; J: TRBJ2-1; size: few; DNA: TGCGCCAGCACCCCGGACTCCATGGATGAGCAGTTCTTC; CDR3: CASTPDSMDEQFF
V: TRBV2; D: TRBD2; J: TRBJ2-1; size: few; DNA: TGTGCCAGCAGTGTACTAGCGGATTACAATGAGCAGTTCTTC; CDR3: CASSVLADYNEQFF
V: TRBV7-6; D: NA; J: TRBJ1-1; size: NA; DNA: TGTGCCAGCAGCTTGGAGATAGGGGGAACTGAAGCTTTCTTT; CDR3: CASSLEIGGTEAFF
V: TRBV5-4; D: NA; J: TRBJ2-7; size: NA; DNA: TGTGCCAGCAGCTTGGATGCAGGGGACCTCTCCTACGAGCAGTACTTC; CDR3: CASSLDAGDLSYEQYF
V: TRBV5-4; D: NA; J: TRBJ2-1; size: NA; DNA: TGTGCCAGCAGCTCCGACTATGAGCAGTTCTTC; CDR3: CASSSDYEQFF
V: TRBV5-1; D: NA; J: TRBJ1-2; size: NA; DNA: TGCGCCAGCAGCGTAACAGGGCCCCCTAACTATGGCTACACCTTC; CDR3: CASSVTGPPNYGYTF
V: TRBV7-2; D: NA; J: TRBJ1-2; size: NA; DNA: TGTGCCAGCACCAGTAACTATGGCTACACCTTC; CDR3: CASTSNYGYTF
V: TRBV6-5; D: NA; J: TRBJ1-4; size: NA; DNA: TGTGCCAGCAGCCCACAGGGCATTCGTGAAAAACTGTTTTTT; CDR3: CASSPQGIREKLFF
V: TRBV20-1; D: TRBD1; J: TRBJ1-1; size: NA; DNA: TGCAGTGCTAAGACAGGGACTGAAGCTTTCTTT; CDR3: CSAKTGTEAFF
V: TRBV4-1; D: NA; J: TRBJ2-2; size: NA; DNA: TGCGCCAGCAGCCCAGCCCTGGGAGCGGACACCGGGGAGCTGTTTTTT; CDR3: CASSPALGADTGELFF
V: TRBV7-9; D: NA; J: TRBJ1-5; size: NA; DNA: TGTGCCAGCAGCCTCGGGAGGCAGCCCCAGCATTTT; CDR3: CASSLGRQPQHF
V: TRBV25-1; D: NA; J: TRBJ1-1; size: NA; DNA: TGTGCCAGCAGTGAAAGCCGGGTATCAAGAGGTGAAGCTTTCTTT; CDR3: CASSESRVSRGEAFF
V: TRBV5-1; D: TRBD1; J: TRBJ1-1; size: NA; DNA: TGCGCCAGCAGCGTCGGACAGGGAAGGTCTGAAGCTTTCTTT; CDR3: CASSVGQGRSEAFF
V: TRBV30; D: TRBD1; J: TRBJ2-7; size: NA; DNA: TGTGCCTCTTTCACCGACAGGGGCAATTCCTACGAGCAGTACTTC; CDR3: CASFTDRGNSYEQYF
V: TRBV19; D: NA; J: TRBJ1-4; size: few; DNA: TGTGCCAGTAGTGCCCGACAGTTAACTAATGAAAAACTGTTTTTT; CDR3: CASSARQLTNEKLFF
V: TRBV9; D: TRBD2; J: TRBJ2-3; size: NA; DNA: TGTGCCAGCAGTGGGACTAGCGGGAGTCAAGCAGATACGCAGTATTTT; CDR3: CASSGTSGSQADTQYF
V: TRBV25-1; D: TRBD2; J: TRBJ2-6; size: NA; DNA: TGTGCCAGCAGTGTGGGACTAGCGGGAATAGGGGCCAACGTCCTGACTTTC; CDR3: CASSVGLAGIGANVLTF
V: TRBV7-9; D: TRBD1; J: TRBJ1-1; size: once; DNA: TGTGCCAGCAGCGACCTGGACAGGGGGCCTGACACTGAAGCTTTCTTT; CDR3: CASSDLDRGPDTEAFF
V: TRBV2; D: NA; J: TRBJ1-2; size: once; DNA: TGTGCCAGCAGTGAAGCCAGAAGAGGCTACACCTTC; CDR3: CASSEARRGYTF
V: TRBV27; D: NA; J: TRBJ2-1; size: NA; DNA: TGTGCCAGCAGGATTGTTGGTAAACTCGGTGAGCAGTTCTTC; CDR3: CASRIVGKLGEQFF
V: TRBV2; D: NA; J: TRBJ2-7; size: NA; DNA: TGTGCCAGCAGACCGAATGGAGGGGGCTCCGGATCACAGTACTTC; CDR3: CASRPNGGGSGSQYF
V: TRBV30; D: NA; J: TRBJ2-5; size: NA; DNA: TGTGCCTGGAGTGTACTTCAGGAAGAGACCCAGTACTTC; CDR3: CAWSVLQEETQYF
V: TRBV4-1; D: NA; J: TRBJ2-7; size: NA; DNA: TGCGCCAGCAGCCAAGAGGGCTCCGGGATCGGCGAGCAGTACTTC; CDR3: CASSQEGSGIGEQYF
V: TRBV29-1; D: NA; J: TRBJ1-1; size: few; DNA: TGCAGCGTCCGTGCCGGAGAAAGGAACACTGAAGCTTTCTTT; CDR3: CSVRAGERNTEAFF
V: TRBV29-1; D: NA; J: TRBJ2-7; size: NA; DNA: TGCAGCGTTGGGGCCAGGGTGGGATTTGACGAGCAGTACTTC; CDR3: CSVGARVGFDEQYF